This T cell receptor beta chain was identified during a study of blood T cells in healthy people across ages. This clonotype was counted a few times. Its antigen remains unidentified. Together with a sample-barcoded 5' primer, a J-beta primer mix was included in a second PCR lasting about 6 to 11 cycles. Carrying 12 random nucleotides, a template-switch adaptor labeled each individual cDNA molecule. MiXCR, run by TCRdb on the 5' RACE reads, gives a single entry per CDR3 protein. The table lists some 1.6 million distinct CDR3 sequences, approximately 32% of them singletons, with over 9% in the top ten. This CDR3 contains 15 residues. V was clipped by 3 bases and J by 4 bases, with 15 bases between them. The germline V gene encodes CDR1 SEHNR and CDR2 FQNEAQ (reference sequence). Study results and limitations: Researchers report that TCR beta diversity correlated strongly with naive T cell percentage. Observed TCR beta diversity per million T cells went down as age went up. This fall followed a roughly linear course with age.

This TCR came from a woman aged 30 to 39 in good health. V gene TRBV7-9 combines with J gene TRBJ2-5; possible D gene TRBD2, 5 bases. The sequenced sample consisted of blood. Written as DNA, the CDR3 is TGTGCCAGCAGCTTTAATCGGGGTTTGGGAGAGACCCAGTACTTC. Amino acids: CASSFNRGLGETQYF. Complete variable domain (other parts from reference TRBV7-9 and TRBJ2-5): DTGVSQNPRHKITKRGQNVTFRCDPISEHNRLYWYRQTLGQGPEFLTYFQNEAQLEKSRLLSDRFSAERPKGSFSTLEIQRTEQGDSAMYLCASSFNRGLGETQYFGPGTRLLVL.